This is a list of T cell receptor beta chains from one sample in a study of OX40 agonist ivuxolimab in advanced cancers. The table came from immunoSEQ multiplex PCR; TCRdb's copy has only in-frame clones and leaves some out. The sample contains about 100,000 clones, about nine tenths of which appear only once. This material consisted of CD4+ or CD8+ T cells sorted from blood, taken in a trial of the OX40 agonist ivuxolimab. The receptors stem from an adult with an advanced solid tumor such as melanoma, head and neck, liver or kidney cancer. Each CDR3 is given with its conserved first and last residue. A D gene is named only where the DNA matches it firmly. Clone sizes are given selectively: once, few, many, or a class where the clone is expanded.

.	.	TRBV4-2	TRBJ2-4	CASSQVSLNIQYF	TGTGCCAGCAGCCAAGTCTCATTAAACATTCAGTACTTC
.	.	TRBV18	TRBJ1-5	CASSPRAGDGNQPQHF	TGTGCCAGCTCACCACGGGCAGGGGATGGCAATCAGCCCCAGCATTTT
few	.	TRBV7-6	TRBJ1-1	CASSLETASDEAFF	TGTGCCAGCAGCTTAGAAACGGCTAGTGATGAAGCTTTCTTT
.	.	TRBV5-1	TRBJ2-3	CASSAEWGTQYF	TGCGCCAGCAGCGCCGAGTGGGGTACGCAGTATTTT
.	.	TRBV19	TRBJ2-1	CASSPGSYNEQFF	TGTGCCAGTAGTCCCGGATCTTACAATGAGCAGTTCTTC
.	.	TRBV10-1	TRBJ2-7	CASSDGGFYEQYF	TGCGCCAGCAGTGACGGTGGGTTCTACGAGCAGTACTTC
.	TRBD1	TRBV19	TRBJ1-5	CASSKQGSTSNQPQHF	TGTGCCAGTAGCAAACAGGGGTCGACTAGCAATCAGCCCCAGCATTTT
.	.	TRBV6-5	TRBJ2-5	CASSYSEPLPETQYF	TGTGCCAGCAGTTACTCGGAACCTCTCCCGGAGACCCAGTACTTC
.	TRBD1	TRBV7-8	TRBJ1-1	CASSPFGQATTEAFF	TGTGCCAGCAGCCCCTTCGGACAGGCAACTACTGAAGCTTTCTTT
.	.	TRBV30	TRBJ2-3	CAWSLADTQYF	TGTGCCTGGAGTCTCGCAGATACGCAGTATTTT
.	.	TRBV7-9	TRBJ2-1	CASSLAGEYEQFF	TGTGCCAGCAGCTTAGCCGGTGAATATGAGCAGTTCTTC
.	TRBD2	TRBV10-3	TRBJ2-1	CAISLRTSGSNEQFF	TGTGCCATCAGTCTTCGGACTAGCGGGAGCAATGAGCAGTTCTTC
.	TRBD1	TRBV5-1	TRBJ1-3	CASSADRGWGSSGNTIYF	TGCGCCAGCAGCGCGGACAGGGGATGGGGGAGCTCTGGAAACACCATATATTTT
.	TRBD1	TRBV2	TRBJ1-5	CASTETGVQQPQHF	TGTGCCAGCACCGAGACAGGGGTCCAACAGCCCCAGCATTTT
once	.	TRBV29-1	TRBJ2-1	CSAGMGEQFF	TGCAGCGCCGGAATGGGTGAGCAGTTCTTC
.	TRBD1	TRBV7-3	TRBJ1-2	CASSLTKTGYYGYTF	TGTGCCAGCAGCTTAACGAAGACAGGGTACTATGGCTACACCTTC
.	.	TRBV5-6	TRBJ2-1	CASSLVRDDNEQFF	TGTGCCAGCAGCTTGGTGCGGGATGACAATGAGCAGTTCTTC
.	TRBD2	TRBV6-5	TRBJ2-1	CASTLRAGVSNEQFF	TGTGCCAGCACCCTAAGGGCGGGAGTATCCAATGAGCAGTTCTTC
.	TRBD2	TRBV27	TRBJ2-3	CASSFSGSGSDTQYF	TGTGCCAGCAGTTTTAGCGGGAGTGGGTCAGATACGCAGTATTTT
.	.	TRBV5-8	TRBJ1-1	CASSFSGAGWNTEAFF	TGTGCCAGCAGCTTCTCAGGGGCGGGTTGGAACACTGAAGCTTTCTTT
.	.	TRBV7-2	TRBJ1-5	CASSLGLFSNQPQHF	TGTGCCAGCAGCTTAGGTCTTTTTAGCAATCAGCCCCAGCATTTT
once	.	TRBV30	TRBJ1-1	CAWSVGRTEGFF	TGTGCCTGGAGTGTAGGCCGAACCGAAGGTTTCTTT
.	.	TRBV4-1	TRBJ2-2	CASSQGLRSREAGELFF	TGCGCCAGCAGCCAAGGCCTGAGGTCCAGGGAGGCCGGGGAGCTGTTTTTT
.	TRBD1	TRBV5-8	TRBJ2-1	CASSLGTGAYNEQFF	TGTGCCAGCAGCTTGGGGACAGGCGCTTACAATGAGCAGTTCTTC
.	.	TRBV14	TRBJ2-1	CASSHRRVAAYNEQFF	TGTGCCAGCAGCCACCGGCGAGTAGCGGCCTACAATGAGCAGTTCTTC
.	.	TRBV6-6	TRBJ2-7	CASSLGRYEQYF	TGTGCCAGCAGCTTAGGCCGGTACGAGCAGTACTTC
.	.	TRBV7-9	TRBJ1-2	CASSPSGTEFNYGYTF	TGTGCCAGCAGCCCGAGCGGGACCGAGTTTAACTATGGCTACACCTTC
.	TRBD1	TRBV11-2	TRBJ2-7	CASSLRSNRGRSSYEQYF	TGTGCCAGCAGCTTACGGTCGAACAGGGGGCGTAGCTCCTACGAGCAGTACTTC
.	.	TRBV7-6	TRBJ2-5	CASSKGGSQETQYF	TGTGCCAGCAGCAAAGGGGGATCCCAAGAGACCCAGTACTTC
.	.	TRBV2	TRBJ2-1	CASRRRGGTSVSNEQFF	TGTGCCAGCAGACGCAGGGGGGGGACTAGTGTCTCCAATGAGCAGTTCTTC
.	.	TRBV5-6	TRBJ2-7	CASSWTPAGYEQYF	TGTGCCAGCAGCTGGACTCCGGCGGGGTACGAGCAGTACTTC
.	TRBD1	TRBV27	TRBJ1-1	CASSLRDRGGTEAFF	TGTGCCAGCAGTTTAAGGGACAGGGGCGGCACTGAAGCTTTCTTT
.	TRBD1	TRBV5-5	TRBJ1-1	CASSLWTGNTEAFF	TGTGCCAGCAGCTTGTGGACAGGGAACACTGAAGCTTTCTTT
.	.	TRBV4-1	TRBJ1-6	CASSQGAPTGVYNSPLHF	TGCGCCAGCAGCCAAGGGGCCCCAACAGGAGTTTATAATTCACCCCTCCACTTT
.	.	TRBV6-5	TRBJ1-2	CASSYGLFDYGYTF	TGTGCCAGCAGTTACGGACTTTTTGACTATGGCTACACCTTC
.	.	TRBV11-3	TRBJ1-6	CASGGRNSPLHF	TGTGCCAGCGGAGGGAGGAATTCACCCCTCCACTTT
.	.	TRBV5-1	TRBJ2-6	CASSLGWRTGANVLTF	TGCGCCAGCAGCTTGGGGTGGAGGACTGGGGCCAACGTCCTGACTTTC
.	TRBD1	TRBV5-8	TRBJ2-3	CASSSLVGQGMVDTQYF	TGTGCCAGCAGCTCCCTCGTGGGACAGGGGATGGTAGATACGCAGTATTTT
.	.	TRBV7-9	TRBJ1-1	CASSQTTVFSEAFF	TGTGCCAGCAGCCAGACAACAGTTTTCAGTGAAGCTTTCTTT
.	TRBD2	TRBV30	TRBJ2-2	CAVAGDIKGGELFF	TGTGCCGTCGCGGGAGACATTAAGGGCGGGGAGCTGTTTTTT
.	TRBD2	TRBV5-4	TRBJ2-3	CASSLNGRGDTQYF	TGTGCCAGCAGCTTAAACGGGAGGGGAGATACGCAGTATTTT
.	.	TRBV6-1	TRBJ2-7	CASSDVRRSYEQYF	TGTGCCAGCAGTGATGTCCGCAGAAGCTACGAGCAGTACTTC
once	.	TRBV28	TRBJ2-7	CASSSSREQYF	TGTGCCAGCAGTTCCTCTAGGGAGCAGTACTTC
.	TRBD2	TRBV19	TRBJ2-2	CASSIQRGLRELFF	TGTGCCAGTAGTATCCAGCGGGGGCTCCGGGAGCTGTTTTTT
.	TRBD2	TRBV7-9	TRBJ2-7	CASTQWTSGTYEQYF	TGTGCCAGCACCCAATGGACTAGCGGAACCTACGAGCAGTACTTC
.	.	TRBV11-1	TRBJ1-3	CASSLTGASRNTIYF	TGTGCCAGCAGCTTAACGGGGGCGTCAAGAAACACCATATATTTT
.	TRBD2	TRBV7-2	TRBJ2-1	CASSPSGLADYNEQFF	TGTGCCAGCAGCCCTAGCGGACTAGCGGACTACAATGAGCAGTTCTTC
.	.	TRBV27	TRBJ1-1	CASSLGRNTEAFF	TGTGCCAGCAGCCTAGGCAGGAACACTGAAGCTTTCTTT
.	.	TRBV27	TRBJ2-2	CASRGAGELFF	TGTGCCAGCAGGGGGGCCGGGGAGCTGTTTTTT
.	.	TRBV19	TRBJ2-7	CASSIRTVYSYEQYF	TGTGCCAGTAGTATTAGGACGGTCTACTCCTACGAGCAGTACTTC
.	.	TRBV5-4	TRBJ2-5	CASSLATGRGTQYF	TGTGCCAGCAGCTTGGCGACAGGTCGAGGGACCCAGTACTTC
.	.	TRBV6-6	TRBJ2-2	CASSPRNTGELFF	TGTGCCAGCTCCCCAAGGAACACCGGGGAGCTGTTTTTT